This is a list of T cell receptor beta chains from one sample in a study of CD8+ T cells in alopecia areata. TCRdb's table, derived via immunoSEQ multiplex PCR, lists solely in-frame clones and lacks some. In the table there are around 60,000 clones, 44% of which are singletons. The specimen was NKG2D-low CD8+ T cells sorted from blood. The source is a human donor with alopecia areata. Both conserved end residues are part of each CDR3. D genes are given only for firm matches. Clone size is shown for a subset of rows, as once, few, many or a class of expanded clone.

j_call	clone_size	v_call	d_call	cdr3_nt	cdr3_aa
TRBJ1-2	few	TRBV7-9	-	TGTGCCAGCAGCTTACAGGGCGCACTCTATGGCTACACCTTC	CASSLQGALYGYTF
TRBJ2-7	-	TRBV27	TRBD2	TGTGCCAGCAGTTCCAGCGGGGGGTCCCACGAGCAGTACTTC	CASSSSGGSHEQYF
TRBJ2-3	-	TRBV4-1	-	TGCGCCAGCAGCCCGGGCCTTCCCCTCACAGATACGCAGTATTTT	CASSPGLPLTDTQYF
TRBJ2-1	-	TRBV7-3	-	TGTGCCAGCATTAGAGAGGAGCAGTTCTTC	CASIREEQFF
TRBJ2-5	few	TRBV7-9	-	TGTGCCAGCAGCACAGGAAGTCGTGAGGGTTGGGAGACCCAGTACTTC	CASSTGSREGWETQYF
TRBJ2-7	-	TRBV29-1	TRBD1	TGCAGCGTTGCAGGGGGCGTGTACGAGCAGTACTTC	CSVAGGVYEQYF
TRBJ1-6	-	TRBV6-5	TRBD1	TGTGCCAGCAGCCCAGGAGGGACAGAATATTCACCCCTCCACTTT	CASSPGGTEYSPLHF
TRBJ1-4	few	TRBV4-2	TRBD1	TGTGCCAGCAGCCAAGATATAACAGGGGGCGAAAAACTGTTTTTT	CASSQDITGGEKLFF
TRBJ2-4	-	TRBV29-1	-	TGCAGCGTTGAAGTGGCGGGGACACCGGACGGCATTCAGTACTTC	CSVEVAGTPDGIQYF
TRBJ2-7	-	TRBV13	-	TGTGCCAGCAGCTACTACGGGAATACCTACGAGCAGTACTTC	CASSYYGNTYEQYF
TRBJ2-3	-	TRBV29-1	TRBD2	TGCAGCGTACCCAACGGGACTAGCGGGATATGGGCAGATACGCAGTATTTT	CSVPNGTSGIWADTQYF
TRBJ1-2	-	TRBV29-1	-	TGCAGCGTTGACCTGGGAGCTAACTATGGCTACACCTTC	CSVDLGANYGYTF